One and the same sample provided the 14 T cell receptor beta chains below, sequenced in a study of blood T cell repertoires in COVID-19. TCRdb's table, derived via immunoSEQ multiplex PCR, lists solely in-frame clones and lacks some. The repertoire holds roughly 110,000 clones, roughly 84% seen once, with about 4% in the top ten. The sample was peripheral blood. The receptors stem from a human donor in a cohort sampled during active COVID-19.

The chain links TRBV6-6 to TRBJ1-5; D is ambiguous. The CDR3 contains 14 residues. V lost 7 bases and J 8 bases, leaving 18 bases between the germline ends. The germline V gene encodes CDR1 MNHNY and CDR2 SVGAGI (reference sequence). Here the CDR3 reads CASNQDGVGEPQHF. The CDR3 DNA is TGTGCCAGCAACCAGGACGGTGTCGGGGAGCCCCAGCATTTT.

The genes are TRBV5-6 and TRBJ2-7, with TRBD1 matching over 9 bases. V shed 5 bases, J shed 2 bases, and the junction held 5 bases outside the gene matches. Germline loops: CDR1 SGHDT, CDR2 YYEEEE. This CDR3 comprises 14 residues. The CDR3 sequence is CASSWTGEPYEQYF. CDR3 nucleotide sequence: TGTGCCAGCAGTTGGACAGGGGAGCCCTACGAGCAGTACTTC.

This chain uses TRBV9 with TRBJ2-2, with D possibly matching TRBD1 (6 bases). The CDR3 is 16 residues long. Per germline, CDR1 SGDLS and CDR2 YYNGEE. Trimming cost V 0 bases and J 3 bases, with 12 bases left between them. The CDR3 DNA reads TGTGCCAGCAGCGTAGATCAGGGGTTGGACACCGGGGAGCTGTTTTTT. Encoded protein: CASSVDQGLDTGELFF.

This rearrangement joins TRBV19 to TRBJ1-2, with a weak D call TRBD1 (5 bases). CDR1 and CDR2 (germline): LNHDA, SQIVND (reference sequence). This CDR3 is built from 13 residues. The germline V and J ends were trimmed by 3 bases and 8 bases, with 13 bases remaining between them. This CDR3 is CASSMTPGLGYTF. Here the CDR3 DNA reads TGTGCCAGTAGTATGACGCCAGGGCTGGGCTACACCTTC.

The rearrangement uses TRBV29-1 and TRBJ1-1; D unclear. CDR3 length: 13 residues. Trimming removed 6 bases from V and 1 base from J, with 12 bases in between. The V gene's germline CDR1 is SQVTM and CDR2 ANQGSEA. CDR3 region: CSVERGKNTEAFF. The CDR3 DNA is TGCAGCGTCGAACGGGGAAAGAACACTGAAGCTTTCTTT.

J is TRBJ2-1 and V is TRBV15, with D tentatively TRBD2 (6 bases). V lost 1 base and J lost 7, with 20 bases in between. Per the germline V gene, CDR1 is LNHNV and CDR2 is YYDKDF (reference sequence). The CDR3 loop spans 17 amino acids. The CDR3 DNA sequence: TGTGCCACCAGCAGAGGGAAAGGCGGGATAAAGAGGAATGAGCAGTTCTTC. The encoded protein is CATSRGKGGIKRNEQFF.

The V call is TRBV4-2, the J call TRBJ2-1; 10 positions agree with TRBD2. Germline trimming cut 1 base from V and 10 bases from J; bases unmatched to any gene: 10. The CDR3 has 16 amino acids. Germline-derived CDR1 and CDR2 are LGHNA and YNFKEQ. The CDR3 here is CASSQGSLAGVGEQFF. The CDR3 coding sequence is TGTGCCAGCAGCCAAGGATCGCTAGCGGGAGTAGGGGAGCAGTTCTTC.

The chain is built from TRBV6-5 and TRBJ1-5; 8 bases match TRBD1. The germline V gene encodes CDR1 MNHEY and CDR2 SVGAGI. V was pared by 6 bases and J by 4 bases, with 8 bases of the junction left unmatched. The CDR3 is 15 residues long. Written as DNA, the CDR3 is TGTGCCAGCAGACCCGGGACAGGAGGGAATCAGCCCCAGCATTTT. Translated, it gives CASRPGTGGNQPQHF.

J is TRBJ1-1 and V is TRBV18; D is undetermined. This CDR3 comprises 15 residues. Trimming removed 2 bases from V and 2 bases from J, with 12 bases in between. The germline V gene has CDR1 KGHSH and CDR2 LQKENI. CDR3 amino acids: CASSPSTRINTEAFF. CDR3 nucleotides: TGTGCCAGCTCACCATCAACCAGAATAAACACTGAAGCTTTCTTT.

CDR3 protein: CASSFSSPYEQYF. The CDR3 nucleotides are TGTGCCAGCAGTTTTTCCAGTCCCTACGAGCAGTACTTC. The chain combines TRBV28 with TRBJ2-7; no reliable D call. CDR3 length equals 13 residues. V was pared by 3 bases and J by 2 bases, with 8 bases between. CDR1 is MDHEN, CDR2 SYDVKM, per germline.

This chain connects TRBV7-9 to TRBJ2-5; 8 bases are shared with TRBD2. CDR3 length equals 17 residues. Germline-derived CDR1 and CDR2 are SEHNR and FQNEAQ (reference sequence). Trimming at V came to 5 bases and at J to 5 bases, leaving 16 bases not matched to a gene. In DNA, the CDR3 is TGTGCCAGCAGCACCTGGGGGACTAGTGGGAGATGGGAGACCCAGTACTTC. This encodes CASSTWGTSGRWETQYF.

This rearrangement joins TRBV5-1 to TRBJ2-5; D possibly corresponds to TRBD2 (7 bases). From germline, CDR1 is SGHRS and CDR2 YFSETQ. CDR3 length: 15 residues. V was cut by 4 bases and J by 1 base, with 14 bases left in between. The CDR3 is CASSPRGGIQETQYF. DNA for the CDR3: TGCGCCAGCAGCCCTAGGGGGGGGATCCAAGAGACCCAGTACTTC.

CDR3 DNA: TGTGCCAGCAGCCGTGAGGAAAAACTGTTTTTT. Residues: CASSREEKLFF. This sequence joins TRBV6-2 or TRBV6-3 and TRBJ1-4; D not resolved. The length of the CDR3 is 11 residues. Trimming left V 6 bases short and J 8 bases short, with 7 bases between. CDR1 is MNHEY, CDR2 SVGEGT, per germline.

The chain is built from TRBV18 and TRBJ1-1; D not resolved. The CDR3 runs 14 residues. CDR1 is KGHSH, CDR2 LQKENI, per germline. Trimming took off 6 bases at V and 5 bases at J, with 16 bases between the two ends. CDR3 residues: CASSPDGSSTEAFF. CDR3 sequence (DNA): TGTGCCAGCTCGCCCGATGGGAGTTCGACTGAAGCTTTCTTT.